The text below deals with one TCR beta chain. These data come from a study of molecular identifiers for immune sequencing clone quantification. The CDR3 has 15 residues. Trimming took off 1 base at V and 7 bases at J, with 17 bases between the two ends. Germline lookup yields CDR1 MGHDK and CDR2 SYGVNS. Via MiXCR, TCRdb re-called the PCR reads, giving one row per CDR3 protein. The repertoire holds some 320,000 distinct CDR3 sequences, with about 23% as singletons. Sample: naive CD8+ T cells from blood, with Jurkat cell RNA spiked in. Documented subset: FACS-sorted CD8+CD4-CCR7+CD45RA+ naive T cells. This sequence joins TRBV25-1 and TRBJ2-7; TRBD1 might be the D (6 bases). The TCR sequence derives from a human donor in good health. Some libraries in this study had Jurkat cell RNA spiked in. CDR3: CASSEWPQGLGEQYF. The CDR3 nucleotides are TGTGCCAGCAGTGAATGGCCCCAGGGGTTAGGGGAGCAGTACTTC.